These 7 T cell receptor beta chains came from one sample sequenced in a study of blood T cell repertoires in COVID-19. TCRdb's table, derived via immunoSEQ multiplex PCR, lists solely in-frame clones and lacks some. The table records about 270,000 clones, roughly 86% of them present only once. What was sequenced was peripheral blood. The receptors shown here come from a woman aged 60 to 75 who had recovered from COVID-19.

The V call is TRBV5-1, the J call TRBJ2-5; TRBD2 matches at 11 bases. The CDR3 runs to 21 residues. V trimming: 0 bases; J trimming: 1 base; junction bases outside the gene matches: 17. CDR1 is SGHRS, CDR2 YFSETQ, per germline. In DNA form, the CDR3 reads TGCGCCAGCAGCTTGGTCCTAGCGGGGGGCCGACTGAACGCTGTCCAAGAGACCCAGTACTTC. Translated, it gives CASSLVLAGGRLNAVQETQYF.

The chain links TRBV9 to TRBJ2-3, with D tentatively TRBD2 (5 bases). CDR1 SGDLS and CDR2 YYNGEE come from the germline V gene. The CDR3 is 11 amino acids. With 3 bases removed from V and 8 bases from J, the gap between germline ends came to 7 bases. CDR3 residues: CASSGAGTQYF. CDR3 bases: TGTGCCAGCAGCGGGGCGGGTACGCAGTATTTT.

This chain uses TRBV4-1 with TRBJ1-2; 7 bases are a match to TRBD1. Germline assignment: CDR1 MGHRA and CDR2 YSYEKL. The J segment lost 5 bases and the V segment lost 3 bases, leaving 12 bases of the junction unmatched. The CDR3 length is 16 residues. The CDR3 sequence is CASSHPTQGVGYGYTF. For the CDR3, the DNA is TGCGCCAGCAGCCACCCGACTCAGGGGGTTGGATATGGCTACACCTTC.

A few counts support this clone. The genes are TRBV7-9 and TRBJ2-2; TRBD1 agrees at 11 bases. With V trimmed by 3 bases and J by 6 bases, 6 bases remained unmatched. The CDR3 has 16 amino acids. The germline V gene has CDR1 SEHNR and CDR2 FQNEAQ (reference sequence). In DNA form, the CDR3 reads TGTGCCAGCAGCTTCCCGGGACAGGGGGGTCCCGGGGAGCTGTTTTTT. It translates to CASSFPGQGGPGELFF.

The chain's CDR3 is CASSLIDSVINYGYTF. CDR3 DNA: TGTGCCAGCAGCTTAATAGACAGCGTGATAAACTATGGCTACACCTTC. The rearrangement uses TRBV5-4 and TRBJ1-2; weak D call: TRBD1 (5 bases). Germline V gives CDR1 SGHNT, CDR2 YYREEE (reference sequence). The CDR3 covers 16 residues. Trimming removed 2 bases from V and 2 bases from J, with 16 bases in between.

As for this clone: A junction end diverges from the germline sequence, so it may reflect a read error. The genes are TRBV6-2 or TRBV6-3 and TRBJ1-2; TRBD1 aligns across 7 bases. In germline, CDR1 is MNHEY, CDR2 SVGEGT. The CDR3 runs to 12 residues. CDR3 in DNA: TGTGCCAGCAGTTACTCGATCGGGACAGCGCACTTC. Translated: CASSYSIGTAHF.

Only one count was recorded for this clone. This chain uses TRBV12-1 with TRBJ2-4; the D call in the table, TRBD2, was not verified against the DNA. TRBV12-1 is a pseudogene locus. This CDR3 spans 15 amino acids. This CDR3 is CASSIAQLAKNIQYF. The CDR3 DNA reads as TGTGCCAGCAGCATAGCCCAGCTAGCCAAAAACATTCAGTACTTC.